This TCR beta chain was identified in a study of blood T cell repertoires in COVID-19. For the study at large: Researchers got acute and convalescent COVID-19 samples from the United States, Italy and Spain.

Authors' methods: Amplification of reference gene primers provided the estimated nucleated cell counts. Libraries were prepared by immunoSEQ multiplex PCR; TCRdb keeps only in-frame clonotypes and omits some of them. V and J calls and clone size are given by that table; D and trimming were obtained from the DNA. The table has around 240,000 clones, about 89% seen once. Study members were between 18 and 89 years old and lived in over 20 US regions. The sequence came from a human donor in a cohort exposed to, infected with or recovered from COVID-19 (not recorded which). The donor label of this sample is uncertain. The sample comprised PBMCs or T cells enriched from blood (not recorded which).

The CDR3 sequence is CAISESPSGQGKTQYF. CDR3 coding DNA: TGTGCCATCAGTGAGTCCCCTTCGGGACAGGGAAAGACCCAGTACTTC. V usage is TRBV10-3 and J usage is TRBJ2-5; 9 nucleotides agree with TRBD1. Per germline, CDR1 ENHRY and CDR2 SYGVKD. The length of the CDR3 is 16 residues. V shed 0 bases, J shed 6 bases, and the junction held 8 bases outside the gene matches.